Each of the 15 T cell receptor beta chains below was sequenced from the same sample in a study of control samples from healthy donors and cancer patients (dated by TCRdb to 2020 to 2021). The library was obtained by the immunoSEQ multiplex PCR assay. TCRdb holds this immuneACCESS table with in-frame rearrangements only. Some clones are missing; in checked studies, unresolved V genes explain under half, and the rest has no known cause. This sample comprises some 200,000 clones, just under 95% of them detected only once. 1.5% of the sample belongs to the ten largest clones. Material: blood. The receptors were gathered from a man in his forties or fifties in good health.

The chain carries TRBV28 and TRBJ1-1, with D unresolved. The CDR3 consists of 15 residues. Looked up from germline, CDR1 is MDHEN and CDR2 is SYDVKM. Between the trimmed V and J ends, which lost 5 bases and 0 bases, there was a span of 13 bases. The CDR3 here is CASSGAVRLNTEAFF. CDR3 nucleotide sequence: TGTGCCAGCAGTGGAGCAGTTCGACTGAACACTGAAGCTTTCTTT.

The chain recombines TRBV4-2 with TRBJ2-3, with TRBD1 as a possible D gene (5 bases). Germline V lookup: CDR1 LGHNA, CDR2 YNFKEQ. This CDR3 spans 14 amino acids. Trimming shortened V by 7 bases and J by 4 bases, and 15 bases separated the two germline ends. The CDR3 protein is CASTLNGQADTQYF. CDR3 nucleotides: TGTGCCAGCACCCTAAATGGACAAGCAGATACGCAGTATTTT.

A remark on this clone: This sample includes further DNA sequences coding for the same CDR3. This chain joins TRBV5-1 and TRBJ2-6; no firm D call. The CDR3 is made up of 14 amino acids. V lost 2 bases and J lost 0, with 3 bases in between. Germline V gene data show CDR1 as SGHRS and CDR2 as YFSETQ. CDR3 DNA: TGCGCCAGCAGCTTCTACTCTGGGGCCAACGTCCTGACTTTC. Translating it yields CASSFYSGANVLTF.

The chain has TRBV10-1 and TRBJ2-7, with D possibly being TRBD1 (6 bases). V was pared by 6 bases and J by 6 bases, with 15 bases between. Germline lookup yields CDR1 WNHNN and CDR2 SYGVQD (reference sequence). The CDR3 has 13 amino acids. CDR3 protein: CASRPAGAGEQYV. The CDR3 DNA reads TGCGCCAGCAGACCCGCAGGGGCCGGCGAGCAGTACGTC.

Written as DNA, the CDR3 is TGTGCCAGCTCACTTGTGCCGGACCCTGGGGGCTACACCTTC. It translates to CASSLVPDPGGYTF. The gene calls are TRBV18 and TRBJ1-2; D call uncertain. The CDR3 sequence is 14 residues long. CDR1 is KGHSH, CDR2 LQKENI, per germline. V gave up 4 bases and J gave up 8 bases, with 17 bases separating them. The full variable domain, its missing parts supplied by reference TRBV18 and TRBJ1-2, is NAGVMQNPRHLVRRRGQEARLRCSPMKGHSHVYWYRQLPEEGLKFMVYLQKENIIDESGMPKERFSAEFPKEGPSILRIQQVVRGDSAAYFCASSLVPDPGGYTFGSGTRLTVV.

V is TRBV5-4 and J is TRBJ1-1; D remains ambiguous. Germline-derived CDR1 and CDR2 are SGHNT and YYREEE (reference sequence). V was clipped by 1 base and J by 0 bases, with 10 bases between them. The CDR3 runs to 15 residues. The CDR3 nucleotides are TGTGCCAGCAGCTTGCCGCAGACTCTGAACACTGAAGCTTTCTTT. It encodes CASSLPQTLNTEAFF. Supplemented by reference TRBV5-4 and TRBJ1-1, the full variable domain reads ETGVTQSPTHLIKTRGQQVTLRCSSQSGHNTVSWYQQALGQGPQFIFQYYREEENGRGNFPPRFSGLQFPNYSSELNVNALELDDSALYLCASSLPQTLNTEAFFGQGTRLTVV.

The chain carries TRBV28 and TRBJ1-4; possible D gene TRBD1, 6 bases. Per the germline V gene, CDR1 is MDHEN and CDR2 is SYDVKM. This CDR3 is built from 16 residues. V was trimmed by 0 bases and J by 3 bases, leaving 11 bases between them. The CDR3 loop is CASSLWTGPANEKLFF. CDR3 coding DNA: TGTGCCAGCAGTTTATGGACAGGCCCGGCTAATGAAAAACTGTTTTTT.

This rearrangement joins TRBV27 to TRBJ2-1; TRBD2 matches 13 bases. The V gene end was trimmed by 4 bases and the J gene end by 6 bases; junction bases not matched to a gene: 12. Germline CDR1 MNHEY, CDR2 SMNVEV (reference sequence). The CDR3 runs 18 residues. CDR3 region: CASSSWTTSGGASNEQFF. The CDR3 nucleotides are TGTGCCAGCAGTTCCTGGACCACTAGCGGGGGGGCTAGCAATGAGCAGTTCTTC.

This chain joins TRBV6-1 and TRBJ2-4; D unresolved. This CDR3 spans 14 amino acids. Germline CDR1 reads MNHNS; CDR2 reads SASEGT. V was trimmed by 1 base and J by 0 bases, leaving 4 bases between them. The CDR3: CASSEGVAKNIQYF. Written as DNA, the CDR3 is TGTGCCAGCAGTGAAGGTGTAGCCAAAAACATTCAGTACTTC.

The chain recombines TRBV4-3 with TRBJ2-7; D is perhaps TRBD1 or TRBD2 (5 bases each). CDR3 length: 15 amino acids. The ends were cut back, 0 bases at V and 3 bases at J, with 12 bases in the middle. Germline-derived CDR1 and CDR2 are LGHNA and YSLEER. CDR3 sequence (DNA): TGCGCCAGCAGCCAAGATGTAGGGACCTACTACGAGCAGTACTTC. Translated: CASSQDVGTYYEQYF.

The genes are TRBV7-9 and TRBJ1-2; TRBD1 matches 8 bases. The CDR3 has 15 amino acids. The V gene end was trimmed by 5 bases and the J gene end by 0 bases; junction bases not matched to a gene: 5. The germline V gene has CDR1 SEHNR and CDR2 FQNEAQ (reference sequence). The CDR3: CASSLTGGANYGYTF. CDR3 DNA sequence: TGTGCCAGCAGCCTAACAGGGGGAGCTAACTATGGCTACACCTTC.

This chain links TRBV5-1 with TRBJ2-3; 12 nucleotides align to TRBD2. Trimming at V came to 0 bases and at J to 6 bases, leaving 5 bases not matched to a gene. The CDR3 totals 16 residues. Germline V lookup: CDR1 SGHRS, CDR2 YFSETQ. The CDR3 bases are TGCGCCAGCAGCTTGGGACTAGCGGGGGTCAGGGATACGCAGTATTTT. Its translation is CASSLGLAGVRDTQYF.

The rearrangement links TRBV21-1 to TRBJ1-1. TRBV21-1 is listed as a pseudogene. CDR3 length: 13 amino acids. This CDR3 is CASSKRRNTEAFF. Here the CDR3 DNA reads TGTGCCAGCAGCAAGAGGAGGAACACTGAAGCTTTCTTT.

This chain links TRBV6-6 with TRBJ2-2, with D perhaps TRBD1 (6 bases). The CDR3 runs to 15 residues. Germline lookup yields CDR1 MNHNY and CDR2 SVGAGI (reference sequence). The ends were cut back, 5 bases at V and 0 bases at J, with 10 bases in the middle. The CDR3: CASSKGQSNTGELFF. The CDR3 nucleotides read TGTGCCAGCAGTAAGGGACAATCGAACACCGGGGAGCTGTTTTTT.

This clone has a single count. The chain joins TRBV11-2 to TRBJ2-5, with D possibly matching TRBD2 (7 bases). Deletions cut 2 bases from V and 0 bases from J, with 10 bases between. Germline lookup yields CDR1 SGHAT and CDR2 FQNNGV. The CDR3 runs to 15 residues. Here the CDR3 reads CASSLRGANQETQYF. Here the CDR3 DNA reads TGTGCCAGCAGCTTACGGGGGGCCAACCAAGAGACCCAGTACTTC.